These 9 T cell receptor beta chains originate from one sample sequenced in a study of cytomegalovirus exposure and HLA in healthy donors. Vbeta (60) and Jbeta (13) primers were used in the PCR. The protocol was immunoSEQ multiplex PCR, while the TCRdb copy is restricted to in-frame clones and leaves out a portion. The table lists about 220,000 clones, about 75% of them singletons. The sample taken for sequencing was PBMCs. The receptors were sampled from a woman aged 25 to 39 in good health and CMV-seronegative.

CDR3 in amino acids: CASSQIAGRDEFF. The CDR3 DNA reads TGTGCCAGCAGCCAGATAGCCGGGAGGGATGAGTTCTTC. The chain uses TRBV14 and TRBJ2-1; 8 bases are a match to TRBD2. J was trimmed by 14 bases and V by 3 bases; bases with no gene match: 9. The CDR3 sequence is 13 residues long. Germline assignment: CDR1 SGHDN and CDR2 FVKESK.

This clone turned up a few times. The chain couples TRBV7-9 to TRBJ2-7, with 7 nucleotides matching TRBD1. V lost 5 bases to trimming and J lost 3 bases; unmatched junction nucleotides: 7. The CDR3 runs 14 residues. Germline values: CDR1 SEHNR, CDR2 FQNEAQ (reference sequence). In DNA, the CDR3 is TGTGCCAGCAGCCCCGGGGACAGTGGCTACGAGCAGTACTTC. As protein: CASSPGDSGYEQYF. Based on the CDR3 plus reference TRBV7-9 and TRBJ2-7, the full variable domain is DTGVSQNPRHKITKRGQNVTFRCDPISEHNRLYWYRQTLGQGPEFLTYFQNEAQLEKSRLLSDRFSAERPKGSFSTLEIQRTEQGDSAMYLCASSPGDSGYEQYFGPGTRLTVT.

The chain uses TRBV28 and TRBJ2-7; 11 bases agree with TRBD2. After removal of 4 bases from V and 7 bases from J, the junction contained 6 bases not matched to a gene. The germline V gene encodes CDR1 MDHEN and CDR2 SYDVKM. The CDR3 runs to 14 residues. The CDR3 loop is CASSSYRLAGEQYF. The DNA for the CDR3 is TGTGCCAGCAGTTCCTACCGACTAGCGGGGGAGCAGTACTTC.

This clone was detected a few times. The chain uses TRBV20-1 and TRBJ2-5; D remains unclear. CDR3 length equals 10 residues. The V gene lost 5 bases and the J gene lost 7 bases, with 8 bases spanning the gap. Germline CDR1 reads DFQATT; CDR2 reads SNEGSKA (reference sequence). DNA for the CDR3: TGCAGTGCTGCCTCGGGGACCCAGTACTTC. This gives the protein CSAASGTQYF.

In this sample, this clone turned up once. CDR3 sequence (DNA): TGTGCCAGCAGTACTCCCCTCCTTGATGAGCAGTTCTTC. Encoded protein: CASSTPLLDEQFF. The chain couples TRBV6-5 to TRBJ2-1, with D unresolved. CDR1 and CDR2 (germline): MNHEY, SVGAGI. V was shortened by 5 bases and J by 8 bases, with 13 bases between the two germline ends. This CDR3 spans 13 amino acids.

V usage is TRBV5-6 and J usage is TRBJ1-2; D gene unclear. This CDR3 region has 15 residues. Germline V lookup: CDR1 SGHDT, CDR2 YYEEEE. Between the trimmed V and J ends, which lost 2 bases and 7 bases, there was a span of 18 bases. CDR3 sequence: CASSFAPDGWSGYTF. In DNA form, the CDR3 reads TGTGCCAGCAGCTTTGCACCAGACGGTTGGAGTGGCTACACCTTC.

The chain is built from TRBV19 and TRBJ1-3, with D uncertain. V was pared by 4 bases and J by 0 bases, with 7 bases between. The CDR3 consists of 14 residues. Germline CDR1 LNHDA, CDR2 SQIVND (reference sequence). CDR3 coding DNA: TGTGCCAGTAGTACAAGCGACTCTGGAAACACCATATATTTT. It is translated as CASSTSDSGNTIYF.

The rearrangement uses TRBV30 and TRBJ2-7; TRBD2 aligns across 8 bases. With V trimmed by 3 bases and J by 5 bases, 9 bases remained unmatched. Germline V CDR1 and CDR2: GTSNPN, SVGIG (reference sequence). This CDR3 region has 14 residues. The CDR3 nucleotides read TGTGCCTGGAGACGGACTAGCTGGTCCGACGAGCAGTACTTC. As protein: CAWRRTSWSDEQYF.

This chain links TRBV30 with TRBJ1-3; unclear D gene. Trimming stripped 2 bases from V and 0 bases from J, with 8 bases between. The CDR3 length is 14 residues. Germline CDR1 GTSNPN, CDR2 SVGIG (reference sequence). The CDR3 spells CAWSRASSGNTIYF. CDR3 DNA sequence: TGTGCCTGGAGTCGTGCGAGCTCTGGAAACACCATATATTTT.